These 4 T cell receptor beta chains were all obtained from the same sample, sequenced in a study of T cells in Graves' hyperthyroidism and ophthalmopathy. Amplification of TCR beta CDR3 regions was performed using RNA transcripts as template. The primer set for the first-round RT-PCR of the TCR CDR3 was HTBI. MiXCR was run by TCRdb on the multiplex PCR reads, yielding one entry per CDR3 protein. The sample lists a few hundred thousand distinct CDR3 sequences, approximately 15% occurring once. Sequenced input: blood. Receptors were obtained from a man aged 25 to 45 with Graves' hyperthyroidism that later progressed to Graves' ophthalmopathy.

This clonotype was observed a single time. The V gene is TRBV7-9, the J gene TRBJ2-7, with D possibly being TRBD1 (6 bases). The CDR3 runs to 13 residues. The germline gives CDR1 SEHNR, CDR2 FQNEAQ (reference sequence). V lost 5 bases, J lost 0 bases, and 8 bases lay in between. CDR3 in amino acids: CASSHRASYEQYF. The CDR3 region has the DNA TGTGCCAGCAGCCACAGGGCCTCCTACGAGCAGTACTTC.

This clonotype was recorded at least ten times. This chain uses TRBV28 with TRBJ1-1; 7 nucleotides agree with TRBD1. From germline, CDR1 is MDHEN and CDR2 SYDVKM. Germline trimming cut 6 bases from V and 3 bases from J; bases unmatched to any gene: 10. CDR3 length: 15 amino acids. The DNA for the CDR3 is TGTGCCAGCAGCTACAGGGGCTTCTCGTACACTGAAGCTTTCTTT. Protein product: CASSYRGFSYTEAFF.

This clonotype has ten or more counts. The chain employs TRBV12-3 or TRBV12-4 and TRBJ2-5; 7 positions match TRBD1. The V gene end was trimmed by 5 bases and the J gene end by 5 bases; junction bases not matched to a gene: 11. This CDR3 has 15 residues. DNA for the CDR3: TGTGCCAGCAGTACCCAGGGGGAGCGGAAGGAGACCCAGTACTTC. As protein: CASSTQGERKETQYF.

This clonotype was seen repeatedly, ten times or more. The rearrangement joins TRBV20-1 to TRBJ1-1; weak D call: TRBD1 (5 bases). V shed 0 bases and J shed 10 bases, with 12 bases lying between them. Per the germline V gene, CDR1 is DFQATT and CDR2 is SNEGSKA (reference sequence). The CDR3 consists of 12 residues. Here the CDR3 DNA reads TGCAGTGCTAGAGAGGGACTAATCAGAGCTTTCTTT. Protein: CSAREGLIRAFF.